This TCR beta chain appears in the sequencing data of a study of blood T cell repertoires in COVID-19 (dated by TCRdb to about 2020). Describing the broader study: Samples covering the acute and convalescent phases of COVID-19 were provided by collaborators in the United States, Italy and Spain. A de-identified subject ID, COVID-19 status, age in years and sex were almost always included in the sample metadata. Subjects who had been exposed to COVID-19, were actively infected with it, or had recovered from it provided the deeply sampled blood TCRbeta repertoires that made up the dataset. The samples were drawn from the first 160 participants of the ongoing ImmuneRACE study and from some 1,300 subjects provided by 6 global collaborators. The material from the prospective study consisted of cDNA or gDNA derived from T cells, B-cell-depleted T cells, or PBMCs. The repertoires were made available in a free public database intended to serve as a resource for research on the immune response to SARS-CoV-2. Where HLA class I and class II types were available, the types were taken from metadata supplied by the sample provider, not from assay-based typing.

Each collaborating institution followed its own protocols to collect whole blood in K2EDTA tubes. For TCRbeta analysis, collaborator samples were shipped as frozen whole blood, as isolated PBMCs, or as DNA extracted from either sample type. This clone was recorded only once. What this receptor recognizes is not known. Per-base qualities were not stored, and no clone one base away is much larger. General conclusions and limits of the study: The quantity of clinical and demographic metadata differed by source and by participant and was supplied without curation.

CDR3 length: 14 amino acids, cysteine to phenylalanine. The DNA shown is the 42-base CDR3, in frame from base 1. CDR1 and CDR2 (MDHEN, SYDVKM) derive from the germline V gene. V is clipped by 8 bases and J by 0 bases, and the sequence between their germline boundaries is 11 bases long. The immunoSEQ Assay, a bias-controlled multiplex PCR, was used to amplify TCRbeta CDR3 regions from genomic DNA. Regarding the original processing steps: Nucleated cell counts per sample were estimated from amplification of reference gene primers within the assay. Sequence reads were collapsed and filtered to measure the absolute abundance of every unique TCRbeta CDR3 rearrangement. For each sample, productive Simpson clonality was calculated by taking the square root of Simpson's diversity index across productive rearrangements. What TCRdb holds here is the immuneACCESS table cut down to in-frame rearrangements. Part of the clones is not present; checked against another copy, under half of the missing clones reflect an unresolved V gene, and the others are unexplained. D and trimming come from the DNA, and the V and J calls and clone size come from that table. The sample table lists more than 110,000 clones, approximately 83% of them with a count of one. The ten most abundant clones make up roughly 7.3% of the sample.

The receptor chain draws on TRBV28 and TRBJ2-4; TRBD2 is possibly the D segment (6 matching bases). The receptor's source is a human donor in a cohort sampled during active COVID-19. Sequenced input: peripheral blood. The DNA sequence is as follows: TGTGCCAGCCGGGACTCTTTAGCCAAAAACATTCAGTACTTC. This codes for CASRDSLAKNIQYF. Reference TRBV28 and TRBJ2-4 proteins supply the regions before and after the CDR3; the full variable domain is: DVKVTQSSRYLVKRTGEKVFLECVQDMDHENMFWYRQDPGLGLRLIYFSYDVKMKEKGDIPEGYSVSREKKERFSLILESASTNQTSMYLCASRDSLAKNIQYFGAGTRLSVL.